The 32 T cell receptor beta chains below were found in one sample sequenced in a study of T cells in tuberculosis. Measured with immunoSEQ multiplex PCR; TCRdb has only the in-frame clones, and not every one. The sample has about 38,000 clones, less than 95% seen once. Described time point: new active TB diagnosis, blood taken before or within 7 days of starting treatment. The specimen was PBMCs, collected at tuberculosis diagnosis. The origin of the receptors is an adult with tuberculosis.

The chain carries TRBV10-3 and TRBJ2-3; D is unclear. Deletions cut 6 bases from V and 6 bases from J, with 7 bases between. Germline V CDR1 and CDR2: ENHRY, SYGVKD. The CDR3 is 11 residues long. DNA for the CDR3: TGTGCCATCAGGTCCGGGGATACGCAGTATTTT. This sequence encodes CAIRSGDTQYF.

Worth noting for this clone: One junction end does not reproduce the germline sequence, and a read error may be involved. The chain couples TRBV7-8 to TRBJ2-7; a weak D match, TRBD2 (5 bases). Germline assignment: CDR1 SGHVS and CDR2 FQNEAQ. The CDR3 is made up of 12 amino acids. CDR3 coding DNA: TGTGCCAGCAGCCTAGCTACCTACGAGCAGTACTTC. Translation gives CASSLATYEQYF.

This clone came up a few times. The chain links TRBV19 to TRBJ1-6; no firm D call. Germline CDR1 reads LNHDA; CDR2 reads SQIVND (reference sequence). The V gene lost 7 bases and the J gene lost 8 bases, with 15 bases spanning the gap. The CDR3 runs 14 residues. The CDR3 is CASKESSTDSPLHF. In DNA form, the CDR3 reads TGTGCCAGTAAGGAGTCTTCCACCGATTCACCCCTCCACTTT. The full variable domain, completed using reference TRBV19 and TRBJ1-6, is DGGITQSPKYLFRKEGQNVTLSCEQNLNHDAMYWYRQDPGQGLRLIYYSQIVNDFQKGDIAEGYSVSREKKESFPLTVTSAQKNPTAFYLCASKESSTDSPLHFGNGTRLTVT.

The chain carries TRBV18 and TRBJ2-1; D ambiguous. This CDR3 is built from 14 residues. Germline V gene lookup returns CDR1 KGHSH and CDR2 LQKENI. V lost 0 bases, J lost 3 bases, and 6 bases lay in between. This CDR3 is CASSPPGSYNEQFF. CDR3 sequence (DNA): TGTGCCAGCTCACCACCGGGCAGCTACAATGAGCAGTTCTTC.

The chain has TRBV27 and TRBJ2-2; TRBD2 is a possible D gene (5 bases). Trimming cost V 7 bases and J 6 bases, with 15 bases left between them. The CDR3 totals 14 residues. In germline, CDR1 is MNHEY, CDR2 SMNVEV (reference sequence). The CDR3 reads CASTPLGWAGELFF. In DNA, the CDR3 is TGTGCCAGCACCCCACTAGGGTGGGCCGGGGAGCTGTTTTTT.

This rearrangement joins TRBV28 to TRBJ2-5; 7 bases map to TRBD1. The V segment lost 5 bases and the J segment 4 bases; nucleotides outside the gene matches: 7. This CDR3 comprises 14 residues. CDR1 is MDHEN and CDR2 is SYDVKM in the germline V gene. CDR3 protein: CASSRQTGLETQYF. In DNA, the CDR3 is TGTGCCAGCAGTCGCCAGACAGGGCTAGAGACCCAGTACTTC.

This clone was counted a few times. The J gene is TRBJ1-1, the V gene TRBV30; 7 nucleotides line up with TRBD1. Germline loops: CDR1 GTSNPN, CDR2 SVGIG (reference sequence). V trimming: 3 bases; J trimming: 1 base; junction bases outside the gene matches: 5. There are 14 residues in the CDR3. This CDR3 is CAWRSDRRNTEAFF. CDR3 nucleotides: TGTGCCTGGAGGTCGGACAGGAGGAACACTGAAGCTTTCTTT.

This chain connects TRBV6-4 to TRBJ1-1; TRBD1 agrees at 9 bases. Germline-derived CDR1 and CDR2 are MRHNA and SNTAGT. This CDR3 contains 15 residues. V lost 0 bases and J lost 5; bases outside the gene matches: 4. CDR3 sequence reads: CASSDSDRGGTEAFF. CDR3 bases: TGTGCCAGCAGTGACTCGGACAGGGGAGGGACTGAAGCTTTCTTT.

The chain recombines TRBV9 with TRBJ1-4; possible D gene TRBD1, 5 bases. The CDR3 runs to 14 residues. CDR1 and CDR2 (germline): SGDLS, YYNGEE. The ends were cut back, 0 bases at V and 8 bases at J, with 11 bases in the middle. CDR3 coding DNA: TGTGCCAGCAGCGTAGATGGGGCTTACGAAAAACTGTTTTTT. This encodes CASSVDGAYEKLFF.

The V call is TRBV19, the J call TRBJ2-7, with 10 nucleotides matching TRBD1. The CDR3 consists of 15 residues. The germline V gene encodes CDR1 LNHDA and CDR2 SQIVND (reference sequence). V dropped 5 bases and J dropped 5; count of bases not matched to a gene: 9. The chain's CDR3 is CASSVAGTGVDEQYF. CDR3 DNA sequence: TGTGCCAGTAGTGTTGCCGGGACAGGGGTCGACGAGCAGTACTTC.

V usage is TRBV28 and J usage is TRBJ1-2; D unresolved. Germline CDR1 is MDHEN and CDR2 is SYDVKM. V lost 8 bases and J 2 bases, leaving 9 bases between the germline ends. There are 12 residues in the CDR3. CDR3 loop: CASQTGNYGYTF. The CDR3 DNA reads TGTGCCAGCCAGACGGGGAACTATGGCTACACCTTC.

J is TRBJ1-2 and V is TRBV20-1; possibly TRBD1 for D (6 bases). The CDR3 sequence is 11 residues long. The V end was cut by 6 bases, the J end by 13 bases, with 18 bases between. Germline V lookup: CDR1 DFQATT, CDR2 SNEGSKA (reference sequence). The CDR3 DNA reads TGCAGTGCCCGAGATCAGGCAGGGGTCACCTTC. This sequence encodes CSARDQAGVTF.

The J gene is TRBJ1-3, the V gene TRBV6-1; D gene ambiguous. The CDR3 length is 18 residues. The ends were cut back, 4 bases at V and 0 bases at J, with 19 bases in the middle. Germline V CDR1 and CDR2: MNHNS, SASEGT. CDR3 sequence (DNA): TGTGCCAGCAGTGGAGCGAATTCAGGAGGTCGCTCTGGAAACACCATATATTTT. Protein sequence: CASSGANSGGRSGNTIYF.

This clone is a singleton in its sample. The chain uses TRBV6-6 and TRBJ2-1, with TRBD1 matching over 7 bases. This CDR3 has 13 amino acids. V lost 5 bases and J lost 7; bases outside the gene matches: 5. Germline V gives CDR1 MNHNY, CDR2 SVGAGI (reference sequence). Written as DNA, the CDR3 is TGTGCCAGCAGTCCTAACAGGGGTAATGAGCAGTTCTTC. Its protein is CASSPNRGNEQFF.

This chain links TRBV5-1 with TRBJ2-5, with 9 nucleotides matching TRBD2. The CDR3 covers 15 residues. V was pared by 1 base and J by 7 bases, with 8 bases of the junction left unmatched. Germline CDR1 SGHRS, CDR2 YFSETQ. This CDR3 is CASSLTSGRQRTQYF. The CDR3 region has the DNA TGCGCCAGCAGCTTGACTAGCGGGCGCCAGCGGACCCAGTACTTC.

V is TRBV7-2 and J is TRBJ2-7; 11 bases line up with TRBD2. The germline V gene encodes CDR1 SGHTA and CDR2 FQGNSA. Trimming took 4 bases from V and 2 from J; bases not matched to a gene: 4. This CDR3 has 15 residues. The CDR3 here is CASSSTSGGAYEQYF. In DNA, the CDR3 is TGTGCCAGCAGCTCCACTAGCGGGGGTGCCTACGAGCAGTACTTC.

CDR3 coding DNA: TGTGCCAGCAGCGATTCCGGGACAGCAAATTCACCCCTCCACTTT. Translating gives CASSDSGTANSPLHF. The gene calls are TRBV9 and TRBJ1-6, with TRBD1 identical over 7 bases. The CDR3 extends over 15 amino acids. V shed 3 bases and J 7 bases; nucleotides not matched to a gene: 7. CDR1 and CDR2 from the germline V gene are SGDLS and YYNGEE.

The CDR3 bases are TGTGCCAGCAAAACAGGGGCCGGCACTGAAGCTTTCTTT. Amino acids: CASKTGAGTEAFF. This sequence joins TRBV6-1 and TRBJ1-1; 7 bases are shared with TRBD1. The CDR3 covers 13 residues. Germline V CDR1 and CDR2: MNHNS, SASEGT. V shed 7 bases and J 4 bases; nucleotides not matched to a gene: 6.

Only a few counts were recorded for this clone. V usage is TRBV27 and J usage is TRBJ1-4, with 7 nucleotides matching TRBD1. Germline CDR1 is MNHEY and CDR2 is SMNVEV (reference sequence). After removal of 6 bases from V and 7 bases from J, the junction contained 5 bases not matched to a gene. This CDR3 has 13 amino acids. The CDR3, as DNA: TGTGCCAGCAGACAGGGGTACGCTGAAAAACTGTTTTTT. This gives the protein CASRQGYAEKLFF. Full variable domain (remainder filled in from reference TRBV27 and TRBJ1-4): EAQVTQNPRYLITVTGKKLTVTCSQNMNHEYMSWYRQDPGLGLRQIYYSMNVEVTDKGDVPEGYKVSRKEKRNFPLILESPSPNQTSLYFCASRQGYAEKLFFGSGTQLSVL.

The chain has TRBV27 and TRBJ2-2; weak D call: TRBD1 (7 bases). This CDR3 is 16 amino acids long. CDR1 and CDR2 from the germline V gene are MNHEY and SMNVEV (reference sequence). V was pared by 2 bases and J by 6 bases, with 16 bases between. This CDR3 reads CASSLGQGGPAGELFF. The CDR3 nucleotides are TGTGCCAGCAGTTTAGGTCAGGGGGGTCCAGCCGGGGAGCTGTTTTTT.

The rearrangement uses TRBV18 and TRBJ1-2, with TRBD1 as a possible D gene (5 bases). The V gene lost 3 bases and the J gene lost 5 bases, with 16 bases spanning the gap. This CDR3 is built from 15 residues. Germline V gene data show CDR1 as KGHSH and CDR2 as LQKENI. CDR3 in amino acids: CASSPLTGAPYGYTF. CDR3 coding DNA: TGTGCCAGCTCACCTTTAACAGGAGCACCTTATGGCTACACCTTC.

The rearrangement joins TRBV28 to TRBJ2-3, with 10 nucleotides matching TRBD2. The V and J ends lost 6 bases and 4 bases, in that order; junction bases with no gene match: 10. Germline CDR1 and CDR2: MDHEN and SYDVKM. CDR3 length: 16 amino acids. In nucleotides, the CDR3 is TGTGCCAGCAGCAGCGGGGGGGCCCGTCAGGCAGATACGCAGTATTTT. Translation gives CASSSGGARQADTQYF.

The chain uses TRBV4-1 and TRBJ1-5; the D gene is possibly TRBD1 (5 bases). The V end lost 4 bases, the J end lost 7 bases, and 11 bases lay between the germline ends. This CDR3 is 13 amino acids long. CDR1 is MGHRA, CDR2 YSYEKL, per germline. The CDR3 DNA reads TGCGCCAGCAGCCCCCCAGGGTACCAGCCCCAGCATTTT. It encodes CASSPPGYQPQHF.

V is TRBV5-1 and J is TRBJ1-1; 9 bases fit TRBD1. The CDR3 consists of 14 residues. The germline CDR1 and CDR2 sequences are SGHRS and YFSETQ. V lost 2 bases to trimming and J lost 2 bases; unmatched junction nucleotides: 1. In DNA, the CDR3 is TGCGCCAGCAGCTTACAGGGGGCAAACACTGAAGCTTTCTTT. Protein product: CASSLQGANTEAFF.

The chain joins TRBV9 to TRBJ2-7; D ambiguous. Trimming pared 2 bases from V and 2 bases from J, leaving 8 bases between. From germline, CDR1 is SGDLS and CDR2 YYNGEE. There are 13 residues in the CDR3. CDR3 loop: CASSVSPTYEQYF. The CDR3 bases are TGTGCCAGCAGCGTTTCCCCTACCTACGAGCAGTACTTC.

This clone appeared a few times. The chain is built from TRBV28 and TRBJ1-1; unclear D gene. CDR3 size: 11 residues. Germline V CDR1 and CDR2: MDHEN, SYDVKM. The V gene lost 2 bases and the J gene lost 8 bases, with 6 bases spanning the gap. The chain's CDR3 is CASSLRREAFF. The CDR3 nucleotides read TGTGCCAGCAGTTTAAGGAGAGAAGCTTTCTTT.

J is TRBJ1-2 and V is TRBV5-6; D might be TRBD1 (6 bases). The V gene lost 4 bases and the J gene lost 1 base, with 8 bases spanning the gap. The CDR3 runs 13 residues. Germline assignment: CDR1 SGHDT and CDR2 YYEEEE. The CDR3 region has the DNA TGTGCCAGCAGCCAGGACAGTAACTATGGCTACACCTTC. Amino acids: CASSQDSNYGYTF.

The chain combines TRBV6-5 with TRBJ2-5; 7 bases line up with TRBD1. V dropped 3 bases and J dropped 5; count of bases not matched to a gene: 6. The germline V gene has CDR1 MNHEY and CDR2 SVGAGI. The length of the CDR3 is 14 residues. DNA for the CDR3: TGTGCCAGCAGTTATCGGCAGGGGGTCGAGACCCAGTACTTC. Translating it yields CASSYRQGVETQYF.

The CDR3 DNA is TGTGCCAGCAGCTTAGATAACGACAGGGTCTCCTACGAGCAGTACTTC. Translation gives CASSLDNDRVSYEQYF. The chain links TRBV11-2 to TRBJ2-7; 7 bases align to TRBD1. The CDR3 spans 16 residues. Germline V gene sequence: CDR1 SGHAT, CDR2 FQNNGV. The J segment lost 0 bases and the V segment lost 0 bases, leaving 5 bases of the junction unmatched.

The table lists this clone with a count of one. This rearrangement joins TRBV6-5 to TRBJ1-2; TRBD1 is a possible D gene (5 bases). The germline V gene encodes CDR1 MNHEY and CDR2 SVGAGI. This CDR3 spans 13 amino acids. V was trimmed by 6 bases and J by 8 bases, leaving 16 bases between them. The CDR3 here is CASSLTGLGGYTF. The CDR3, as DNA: TGTGCCAGCAGCTTAACAGGTCTAGGGGGCTACACCTTC.

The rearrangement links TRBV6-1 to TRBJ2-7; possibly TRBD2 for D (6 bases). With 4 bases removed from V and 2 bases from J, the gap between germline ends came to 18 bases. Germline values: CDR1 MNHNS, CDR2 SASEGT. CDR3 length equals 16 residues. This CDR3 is CASSVGAGWAPYEQYF. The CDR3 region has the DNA TGTGCCAGCAGTGTTGGGGCGGGGTGGGCCCCCTACGAGCAGTACTTC.

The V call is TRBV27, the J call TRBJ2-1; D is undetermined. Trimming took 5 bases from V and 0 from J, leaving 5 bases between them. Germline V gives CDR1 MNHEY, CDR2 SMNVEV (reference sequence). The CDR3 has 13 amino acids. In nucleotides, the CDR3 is TGTGCCAGCAGTCTTAACTCCTACAATGAGCAGTTCTTC. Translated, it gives CASSLNSYNEQFF.